The 5 T cell receptor beta chains below were found in one sample sequenced in a study of T cell changes during pregnancy in multiple sclerosis. Clones were sequenced by immunoSEQ multiplex PCR, and TCRdb holds only the in-frame ones, with some missing. The data contain 70,000 to 90,000 clones, about 93% of them singletons. The specimen was peripheral blood, collected in the second trimester of pregnancy. The receptor set was obtained from a female donor in good health, enrolled as a control in a pregnancy study.

In its sample, this clone was seen once. The chain is built from TRBV5-4 and TRBJ1-2; 9 bases line up with TRBD1. The CDR3 totals 16 residues. Trimming cost V 4 bases and J 6 bases; bases outside gene matches: 13. Germline V CDR1 and CDR2: SGHNT, YYREEE (reference sequence). The CDR3 here is CASSTARDRELNGYTF. In nucleotides, the CDR3 is TGTGCCAGCAGCACCGCCCGGGACAGGGAGTTGAATGGCTACACCTTC.

The rearrangement joins TRBV5-1 to TRBJ2-3, with D possibly TRBD2 on 5 matching bases. Looked up from germline, CDR1 is SGHRS and CDR2 is YFSETQ. The CDR3 is made up of 13 amino acids. With 4 bases removed from V and 6 bases from J, the gap between germline ends came to 12 bases. The CDR3 reads CASSNDLADTQYF. CDR3 coding DNA: TGCGCCAGCAGCAACGACCTAGCTGATACGCAGTATTTT.

This clone was recorded once. V and J are TRBV2 and TRBJ1-1; tentatively, D is TRBD1 (5 bases). V was trimmed by 7 bases and J by 7 bases, leaving 19 bases between them. CDR1 is SNHLY and CDR2 is FYNNEI in the germline V gene. There are 14 residues in the CDR3. As DNA, the CDR3 is TGTGCCAGCAAGTCAACCACGGGGGTAGTTGAAGCTTTCTTT. Its protein product is CASKSTTGVVEAFF.

The rearrangement uses TRBV7-9 and TRBJ2-3; 11 positions agree with TRBD2. V shed 2 bases, J shed 0 bases, and the junction held 7 bases outside the gene matches. Looked up from germline, CDR1 is SEHNR and CDR2 is FQNEAQ (reference sequence). This CDR3 is built from 18 residues. The CDR3 is CASSLLRASGGSTDTQYF. The CDR3 DNA is TGTGCCAGCAGCTTATTACGGGCTAGCGGGGGGAGCACAGATACGCAGTATTTT.

V and J are TRBV19 and TRBJ1-4; 7 positions match TRBD1. The CDR3 length is 14 residues. V shed 5 bases, J shed 8 bases, and the junction held 8 bases outside the gene matches. From germline, CDR1 is LNHDA and CDR2 SQIVND (reference sequence). As DNA, the CDR3 is TGTGCCAGTAGTGTTCCGCAGGGGGACGAAAAACTGTTTTTT. Amino acid sequence: CASSVPQGDEKLFF.